The clone carrying this TCR beta chain was seen only a few times. As yet, its antigen is unknown. Culturing for roughly 9 days preceded CD4+ T cell isolation. Sequencing used immunoSEQ multiplex PCR; TCRdb keeps in-frame clones, though not all of them. Altogether under 50,000 clones are present, 65% to 80% being singletons, with the ten largest covering 4.5% to 7%. This specimen belongs to a study of vaccination effects on CD4 cells after COVID-19. CDR1 and CDR2 (germline): MNHNS, SASEGT. V shed 2 bases and J 7 bases; nucleotides not matched to a gene: 11. The CDR3 runs to 16 residues. The sequence came from a human donor who received a COVID-19 vaccine. The sample in question was CD4+ T cells from PBMCs cultured without peptide, obtained before COVID-19 vaccination. V is TRBV6-1 and J is TRBJ1-5, with 7 bases lining up with TRBD1. The chain's CDR3 is CASSESPEGANQPQHF. Here the CDR3 DNA reads TGTGCCAGCAGTGAAAGCCCGGAGGGGGCGAACCAGCCCCAGCATTTT.